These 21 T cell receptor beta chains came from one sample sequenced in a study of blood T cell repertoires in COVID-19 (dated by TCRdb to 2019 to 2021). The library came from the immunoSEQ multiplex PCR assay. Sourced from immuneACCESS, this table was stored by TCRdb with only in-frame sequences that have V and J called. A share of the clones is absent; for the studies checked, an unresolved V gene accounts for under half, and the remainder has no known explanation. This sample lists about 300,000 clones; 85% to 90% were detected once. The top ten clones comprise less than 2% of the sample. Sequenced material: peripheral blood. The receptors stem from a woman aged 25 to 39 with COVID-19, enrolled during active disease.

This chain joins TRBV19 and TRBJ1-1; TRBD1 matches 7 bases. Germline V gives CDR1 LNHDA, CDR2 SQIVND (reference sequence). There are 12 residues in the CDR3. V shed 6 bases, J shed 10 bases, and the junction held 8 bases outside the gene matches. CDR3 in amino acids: CASRDRALRAFF. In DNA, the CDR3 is TGTGCCAGTAGAGACAGGGCACTACGAGCTTTCTTT.

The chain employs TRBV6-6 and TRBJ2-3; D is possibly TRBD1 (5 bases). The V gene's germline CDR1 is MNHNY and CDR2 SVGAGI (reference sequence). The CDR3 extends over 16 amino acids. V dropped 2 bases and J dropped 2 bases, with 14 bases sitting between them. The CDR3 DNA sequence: TGTGCCAGCAGTTACCCCTATGGGGCCTACACAGATACGCAGTATTTT. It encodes CASSYPYGAYTDTQYF.

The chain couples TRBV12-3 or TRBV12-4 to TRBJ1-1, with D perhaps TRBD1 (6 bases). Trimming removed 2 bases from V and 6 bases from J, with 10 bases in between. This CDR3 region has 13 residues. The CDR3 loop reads CASSLKGQPEAFF. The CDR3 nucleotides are TGTGCCAGCAGTTTAAAGGGACAACCTGAAGCTTTCTTT.

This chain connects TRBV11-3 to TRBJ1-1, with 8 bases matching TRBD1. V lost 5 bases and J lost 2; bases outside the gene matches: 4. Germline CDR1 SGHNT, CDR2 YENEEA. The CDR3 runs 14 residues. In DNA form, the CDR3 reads TGTGCCAGCAGCCCGGGACAGGTTAACACTGAAGCTTTCTTT. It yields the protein CASSPGQVNTEAFF.

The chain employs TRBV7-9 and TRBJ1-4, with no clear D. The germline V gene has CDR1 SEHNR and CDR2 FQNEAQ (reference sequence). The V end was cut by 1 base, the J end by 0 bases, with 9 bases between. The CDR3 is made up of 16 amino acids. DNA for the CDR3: TGTGCCAGCAGCTTAGGAGCCATCGCAACTAATGAAAAACTGTTTTTT. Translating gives CASSLGAIATNEKLFF.

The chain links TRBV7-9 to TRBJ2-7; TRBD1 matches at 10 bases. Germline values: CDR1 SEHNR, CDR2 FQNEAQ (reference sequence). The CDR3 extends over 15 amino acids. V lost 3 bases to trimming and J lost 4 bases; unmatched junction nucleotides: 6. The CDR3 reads CASSFPGQGVYEQYV. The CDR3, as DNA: TGTGCCAGCAGCTTCCCCGGACAGGGGGTTTACGAGCAGTACGTC.

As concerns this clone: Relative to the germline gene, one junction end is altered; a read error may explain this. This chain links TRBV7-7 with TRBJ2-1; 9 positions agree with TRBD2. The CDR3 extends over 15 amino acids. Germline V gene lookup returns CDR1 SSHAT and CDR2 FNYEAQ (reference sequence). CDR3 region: CASSLSSGGFDEQFF. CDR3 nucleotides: TGTGCTAGCAGCTTATCAAGCGGGGGGTTTGATGAGCAGTTCTTC.

CDR3 nucleotides: TGTGCCAGCAGTTTACTGGGACAGATTAACACTGAAGCTTTCTTT. Protein: CASSLLGQINTEAFF. The chain recombines TRBV28 with TRBJ1-1; the match to TRBD1 covers 7 bases. Germline values: CDR1 MDHEN, CDR2 SYDVKM. V shed 2 bases, J shed 2 bases, and the junction held 5 bases outside the gene matches. This CDR3 is built from 15 residues.

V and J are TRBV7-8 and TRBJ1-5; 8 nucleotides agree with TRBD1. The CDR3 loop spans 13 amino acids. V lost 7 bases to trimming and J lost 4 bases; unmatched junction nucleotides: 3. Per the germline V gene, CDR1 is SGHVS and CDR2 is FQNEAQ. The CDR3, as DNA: TGTGCCAGCACCAGACAGGGGAATCAGCCCCAGCATTTT. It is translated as CASTRQGNQPQHF.

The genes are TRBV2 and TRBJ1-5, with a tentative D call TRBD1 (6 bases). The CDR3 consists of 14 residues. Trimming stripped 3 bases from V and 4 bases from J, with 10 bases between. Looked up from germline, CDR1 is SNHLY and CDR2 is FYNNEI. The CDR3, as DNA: TGTGCCAGCAGTGAGGACAGACTTAATCAGCCCCAGCATTTT. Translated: CASSEDRLNQPQHF.

Here the CDR3 DNA reads TGCGCCAGCAGTGTCCTGGAGCAAGAGACCCAGTACTTC. It encodes CASSVLEQETQYF. The genes are TRBV10-2 and TRBJ2-5; no firm D call. V gave up 4 bases and J gave up 2 bases, with 8 bases separating them. Germline CDR1 is WSHSY and CDR2 is SAAADI. The CDR3 has 13 amino acids.

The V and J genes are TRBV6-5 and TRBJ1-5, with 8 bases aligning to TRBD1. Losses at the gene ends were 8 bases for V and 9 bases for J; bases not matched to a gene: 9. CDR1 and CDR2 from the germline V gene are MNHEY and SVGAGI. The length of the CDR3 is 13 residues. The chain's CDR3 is CASQGAGGRPQHF. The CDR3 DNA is TGTGCCAGCCAGGGGGCAGGTGGACGGCCCCAGCATTTT.

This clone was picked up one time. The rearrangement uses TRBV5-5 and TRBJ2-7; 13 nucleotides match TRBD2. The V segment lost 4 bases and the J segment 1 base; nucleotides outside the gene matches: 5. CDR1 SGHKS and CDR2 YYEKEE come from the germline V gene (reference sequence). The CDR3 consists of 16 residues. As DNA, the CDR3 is TGTGCCAGCAGCCTACCACTAGCGGGGGGGTCCTACGAGCAGTACTTC. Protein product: CASSLPLAGGSYEQYF.

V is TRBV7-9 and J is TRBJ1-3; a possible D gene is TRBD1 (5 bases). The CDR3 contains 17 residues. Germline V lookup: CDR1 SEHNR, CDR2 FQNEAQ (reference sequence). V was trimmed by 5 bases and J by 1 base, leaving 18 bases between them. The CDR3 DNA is TGTGCCAGCAGCCGTAGGGGACTAGGGGAGTCTGGAAACACCATATATTTT. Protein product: CASSRRGLGESGNTIYF.

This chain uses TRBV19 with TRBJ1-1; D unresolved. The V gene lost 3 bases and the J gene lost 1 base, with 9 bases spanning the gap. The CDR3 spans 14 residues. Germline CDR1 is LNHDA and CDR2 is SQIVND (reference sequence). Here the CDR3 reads CASSIVGGNTEAFF. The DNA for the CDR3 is TGTGCCAGTAGTATCGTCGGAGGGAACACTGAAGCTTTCTTT.

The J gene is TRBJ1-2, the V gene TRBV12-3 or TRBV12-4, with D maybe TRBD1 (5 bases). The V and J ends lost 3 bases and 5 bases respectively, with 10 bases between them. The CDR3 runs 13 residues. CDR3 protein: CASSFRGSYGYTF. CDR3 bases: TGTGCCAGCAGTTTTCGGGGGTCTTATGGCTACACCTTC.

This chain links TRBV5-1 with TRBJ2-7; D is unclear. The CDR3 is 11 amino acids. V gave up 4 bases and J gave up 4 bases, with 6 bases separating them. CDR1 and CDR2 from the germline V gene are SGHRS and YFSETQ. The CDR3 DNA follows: TGCGCCAGCAGCCTCGGGTACGAGCAGTACTTC. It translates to CASSLGYEQYF.

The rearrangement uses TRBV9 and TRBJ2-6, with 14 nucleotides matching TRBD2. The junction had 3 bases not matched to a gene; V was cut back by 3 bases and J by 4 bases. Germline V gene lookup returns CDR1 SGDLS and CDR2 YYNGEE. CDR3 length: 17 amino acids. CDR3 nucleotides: TGTGCCAGCAGCGAGGGACTAGCGGGGGTCGGGGCCAACGTCCTGACTTTC. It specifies CASSEGLAGVGANVLTF.

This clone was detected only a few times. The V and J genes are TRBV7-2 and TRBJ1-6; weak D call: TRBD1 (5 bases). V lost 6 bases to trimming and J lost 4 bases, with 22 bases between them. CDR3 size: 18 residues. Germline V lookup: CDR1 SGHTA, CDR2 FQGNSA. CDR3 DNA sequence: TGTGCCAGCAGGTCGGGCCGTGGCGGGACGGATTATAATTCACCCCTCCACTTT. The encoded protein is CASRSGRGGTDYNSPLHF. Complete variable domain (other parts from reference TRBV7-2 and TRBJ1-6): GAGVSQSPSNKVTEKGKDVELRCDPISGHTALYWYRQSLGQGLEFLIYFQGNSAPDKSGLPSDRFSAERTGGSVSTLTIQRTQQEDSAVYLCASRSGRGGTDYNSPLHFGNGTRLTVT.

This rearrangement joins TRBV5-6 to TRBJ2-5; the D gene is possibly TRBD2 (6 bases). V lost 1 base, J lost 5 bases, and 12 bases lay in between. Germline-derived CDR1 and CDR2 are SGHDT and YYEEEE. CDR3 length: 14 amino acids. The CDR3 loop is CASSLWGVGETQYF. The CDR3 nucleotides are TGTGCCAGCAGCTTGTGGGGGGTAGGGGAGACCCAGTACTTC. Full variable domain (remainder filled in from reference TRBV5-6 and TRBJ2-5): DAGVTQSPTHLIKTRGQQVTLRCSPKSGHDTVSWYQQALGQGPQFIFQYYEEEERQRGNFPDRFSGHQFPNYSSELNVNALLLGDSALYLCASSLWGVGETQYFGPGTRLLVL.

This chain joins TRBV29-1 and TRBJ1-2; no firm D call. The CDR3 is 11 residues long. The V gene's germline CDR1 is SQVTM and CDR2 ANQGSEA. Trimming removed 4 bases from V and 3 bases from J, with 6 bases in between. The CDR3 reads CSVAGDYGYTF. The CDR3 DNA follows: TGCAGCGTTGCCGGGGACTATGGCTACACCTTC.